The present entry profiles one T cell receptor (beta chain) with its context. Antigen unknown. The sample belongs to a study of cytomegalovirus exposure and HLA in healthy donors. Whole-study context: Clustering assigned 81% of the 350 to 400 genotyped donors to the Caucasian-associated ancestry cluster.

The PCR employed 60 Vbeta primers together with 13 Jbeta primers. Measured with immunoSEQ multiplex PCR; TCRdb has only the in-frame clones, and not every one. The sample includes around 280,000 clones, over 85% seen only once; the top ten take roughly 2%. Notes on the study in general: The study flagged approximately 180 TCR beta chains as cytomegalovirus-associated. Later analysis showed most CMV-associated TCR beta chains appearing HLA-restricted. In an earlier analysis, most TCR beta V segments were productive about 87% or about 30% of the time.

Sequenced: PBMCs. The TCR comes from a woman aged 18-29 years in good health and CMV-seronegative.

The CDR3 sequence: CASSEARDSNGNEQFF. Written as DNA, the CDR3 is TGTGCCAGCAGTGAAGCGCGGGACAGTAATGGGAATGAGCAGTTCTTC. The V call is TRBV2, the J call TRBJ2-1; perhaps TRBD1 as D (7 bases). This CDR3 contains 16 residues. Trimming took 0 bases from V and 7 from J, leaving 16 bases between them. The germline V gene has CDR1 SNHLY and CDR2 FYNNEI. The entire variable domain, with the rest obtained from reference TRBV2 and TRBJ2-1, is as follows: EPEVTQTPSHQVTQMGQEVILRCVPISNHLYFYWYRQILGQKVEFLVSFYNNEISEKSEIFDDQFSVERPDGSNFTLKIRSTKLEDSAMYFCASSEARDSNGNEQFFGPGTRLTVL.